The 10 T cell receptor beta chains reported below all come from one sample, sequenced in a study of blood T cell repertoires in COVID-19. Sequenced by immunoSEQ multiplex PCR; TCRdb stores in-frame clones only, minus some. The data show 100,000 to 150,000 clones, about 80% seen once. The sample comprised peripheral blood. The receptors were sampled from a woman aged 45-65 years with acute or convalescent COVID-19.

The genes are TRBV7-9 and TRBJ2-2; no firm D call. The V gene's germline CDR1 is SEHNR and CDR2 FQNEAQ (reference sequence). This CDR3 comprises 13 residues. V was pared by 2 bases and J by 7 bases, with 8 bases between. CDR3 in amino acids: CASSLQDVGELFF. The CDR3, as DNA: TGTGCCAGCAGCTTACAGGATGTCGGGGAGCTGTTTTTT.

The chain links TRBV3-1 (or the pseudogene TRBV3-2) to TRBJ1-3; D uncertain. V was clipped by 3 bases and J by 4 bases, with 7 bases between them. In germline, CDR1 is LGHDT, CDR2 YNNKEL (reference sequence). This CDR3 region has 13 residues. CDR3 coding DNA: TGTGCCAGCAGCCAGGCCAGAGGAAACACCATATATTTT. Its protein product is CASSQARGNTIYF.

This clone was counted a single time. V usage is TRBV14 and J usage is TRBJ2-1; 7 positions agree with TRBD2. CDR1 and CDR2 from the germline V gene are SGHDN and FVKESK. This CDR3 region has 15 residues. V shed 7 bases, J shed 8 bases, and the junction held 14 bases outside the gene matches. The CDR3 here is CASTPLAGNRDEQFF. CDR3 bases: TGTGCCAGCACCCCCTTAGCGGGTAATCGAGATGAGCAGTTCTTC.

This sequence joins TRBV19 and TRBJ1-5; 7 bases align to TRBD1. Germline V gene lookup returns CDR1 LNHDA and CDR2 SQIVND (reference sequence). The V and J ends lost 9 bases and 1 base, in that order; junction bases with no gene match: 6. There are 14 residues in the CDR3. This CDR3 is CASTGQISNQPQHF. CDR3 nucleotides: TGTGCCAGCACGGGACAGATCAGCAATCAGCCCCAGCATTTT.

The chain links TRBV4-2 to TRBJ2-1, with 8 bases lining up with TRBD2. The CDR3 is made up of 16 amino acids. V was clipped by 3 bases and J by 10 bases; unmatched bases: 14. The germline V gene encodes CDR1 LGHNA and CDR2 YNFKEQ. CDR3 sequence reads: CASSQEQRGPAPEQFF. The CDR3 DNA reads as TGTGCCAGCAGCCAGGAACAGCGGGGGCCAGCCCCAGAGCAGTTCTTC.

The CDR3 region is CASSRSGQDYEQYF. The CDR3 DNA sequence: TGTGCCAGCAGCCGCTCAGGACAGGACTACGAGCAGTACTTC. The chain has TRBV3-1 (or the pseudogene TRBV3-2) and TRBJ2-7; TRBD1 aligns across 7 bases. The CDR3 is 14 residues long. V lost 4 bases and J lost 3; bases outside the gene matches: 6. Germline assignment: CDR1 LGHDT and CDR2 YNNKEL (reference sequence).

This chain joins TRBV16 and TRBJ2-3; possible D gene TRBD1, 5 bases. The CDR3 has 13 amino acids. Trimming removed 4 bases at V and 5 bases at J, with 10 bases between. CDR1 KGHSY and CDR2 FQNENV come from the germline V gene. The CDR3 nucleotides read TGTGCCAGCAGCCTGGGAAGGGGAGATACGCAGTATTTT. Encoded protein: CASSLGRGDTQYF.

This clone has only a few counts. The CDR3 DNA reads TGCGCCAGCAGCCGACAAGCACAGCAGGGTAGGGGAAGCGAGCAGTACTTC. This encodes CASSRQAQQGRGSEQYF. J is TRBJ2-7 and V is TRBV4-1; tentatively, D is TRBD1 (5 bases). Germline CDR1 MGHRA, CDR2 YSYEKL. The CDR3 has 17 residues. V lost 4 bases, J lost 6 bases, and 25 bases lay in between.

Concerning this clone: An end of the junction does not agree with germline; a read error may underlie this. The chain couples TRBV6-5 to TRBJ1-3; 10 nucleotides match TRBD1. CDR1 and CDR2 from the germline V gene are MNHEY and SVGAGI. The CDR3 totals 15 residues. The CDR3 sequence: CASSRDRGYGNTIYF. The CDR3 DNA is TGTGCCAGCAGTAGGGACAGGGGTTATGGAAACACCATTTATTTT.

V usage is TRBV7-8 and J usage is TRBJ2-7, with TRBD2 matching 11 bases. The CDR3 is 15 amino acids. V trimming: 5 bases; J trimming: 3 bases; junction bases outside the gene matches: 6. Germline lookup yields CDR1 SGHVS and CDR2 FQNEAQ. The CDR3: CASSHTSGSGYEQYF. CDR3 sequence (DNA): TGTGCCAGCAGCCATACTAGCGGGAGTGGCTACGAGCAGTACTTC.